The 24 T cell receptor beta chains in this list originate from one sample, sequenced in a study of blood T cell repertoires in COVID-19. Measured with immunoSEQ multiplex PCR; TCRdb has only the in-frame clones, and not every one. The data show approximately 170,000 clones, under 80% seen once. Material: peripheral blood. These TCRs come from a woman in her fifties or sixties with acute or convalescent COVID-19.

This chain connects TRBV18 to TRBJ2-7; D not certain. V was pared by 5 bases and J by 6 bases, with 14 bases between. CDR1 KGHSH and CDR2 LQKENI come from the germline V gene. This CDR3 contains 13 residues. DNA for the CDR3: TGTGCCAGCTCAGATTTGATCTCCGGCGAGCAGTACTTC. It encodes CASSDLISGEQYF.

V is TRBV6-1 and J is TRBJ2-7; D is perhaps TRBD1 (5 bases). The V end lost 2 bases, the J end lost 5 bases, and 19 bases lay between the germline ends. The CDR3 sequence is 16 residues long. The germline CDR1 and CDR2 sequences are MNHNS and SASEGT. Here the CDR3 DNA reads TGTGCCAGCAGTGAAATTGCAGGGTATGGGCCTAACGAGCAGTACTTC. This gives the protein CASSEIAGYGPNEQYF.

The rearrangement joins TRBV7-2 to TRBJ2-3, with a tentative D call TRBD2 (6 bases). This CDR3 has 14 amino acids. Germline CDR1 is SGHTA and CDR2 is FQGNSA. V lost 3 bases, J lost 1 base, and 8 bases lay in between. Here the CDR3 DNA reads TGTGCCAGCAGCTTTAGCGGACGCACAGATACGCAGTATTTT. As protein: CASSFSGRTDTQYF.

J is TRBJ2-3 and V is TRBV15, with D perhaps matching TRBD2 (6 bases). V was shortened by 7 bases and J by 2 bases, with 13 bases between the two germline ends. Germline-derived CDR1 and CDR2 are LNHNV and YYDKDF (reference sequence). The CDR3 is made up of 14 amino acids. CDR3 bases: TGTGCCACCACCTCGGGACTCCCCACAGATACGCAGTATTTT. Translating gives CATTSGLPTDTQYF.

This clone has more than one count but fewer than ten. The genes are TRBV6-5 and TRBJ1-6; TRBD1 agrees at 8 bases. The CDR3 length is 14 residues. J gave up 10 bases and V 6 bases, and 8 bases lay outside the gene matches. Per germline, CDR1 MNHEY and CDR2 SVGAGI. The CDR3 protein is CASRTTGDGSPLHF. For the CDR3, the DNA is TGTGCCAGCAGGACGACAGGGGACGGCTCACCCCTCCACTTT.

The rearrangement uses TRBV5-6 and TRBJ1-3; 7 bases align to TRBD1. Germline values: CDR1 SGHDT, CDR2 YYEEEE. The ends lost 4 bases at V and 0 bases at J; junction bases unmatched: 10. The CDR3 is 17 amino acids. For the CDR3, the DNA is TGTGCCAGCAGCGTGGGACAGCCGACCTACTCTGGAAACACCATATATTTT. It codes for CASSVGQPTYSGNTIYF.

The V call is TRBV20-1, the J call TRBJ2-7; TRBD1 matches 9 bases. Germline V gene data show CDR1 as DFQATT and CDR2 as SNEGSKA (reference sequence). CDR3 length: 12 residues. Trimming at V came to 3 bases and at J to 7 bases, leaving 4 bases not matched to a gene. CDR3 loop: CSASDRGREQYF. The CDR3 DNA reads TGCAGTGCTAGTGACAGGGGGAGGGAGCAGTACTTC.

This chain uses TRBV10-3 with TRBJ1-5, with 7 positions matching TRBD1. The junction had 2 bases not matched to a gene; V was cut back by 0 bases and J by 0 bases. Germline loops: CDR1 ENHRY, CDR2 SYGVKD. The CDR3 sequence is 16 residues long. The CDR3 reads CAISESDRLSNQPQHF. The CDR3 DNA sequence: TGTGCCATCAGTGAGTCGGACAGGCTTAGCAATCAGCCCCAGCATTTT.

CDR3 amino acids: CASRRTGGYEQYF. For the CDR3, the DNA is TGTGCCAGCAGGCGGACAGGGGGGTACGAGCAGTACTTC. This sequence joins TRBV28 and TRBJ2-7, with 10 bases lining up with TRBD1. The CDR3 consists of 13 residues. Germline V lookup: CDR1 MDHEN, CDR2 SYDVKM. V shed 6 bases and J 4 bases; nucleotides not matched to a gene: 3.

This chain uses TRBV6-6 with TRBJ1-1; a possible D gene is TRBD1 (6 bases). CDR3 length: 13 residues. Trimming stripped 4 bases from V and 4 bases from J, with 10 bases between. Per the germline V gene, CDR1 is MNHNY and CDR2 is SVGAGI (reference sequence). In DNA form, the CDR3 reads TGTGCCAGCAGTTCAGGGGAGAGCACTGAAGCTTTCTTT. Its protein product is CASSSGESTEAFF.

The chain couples TRBV4-3 to TRBJ2-3, with D possibly TRBD2 on 5 matching bases. Germline V gene sequence: CDR1 LGHNA, CDR2 YSLEER. Trimming took off 0 bases at V and 4 bases at J, with 14 bases between the two ends. The CDR3 is 16 amino acids. CDR3 residues: CASSQDQAGWADTQYF. In DNA, the CDR3 is TGCGCCAGCAGCCAAGATCAGGCGGGTTGGGCAGATACGCAGTATTTT.

J is TRBJ2-6 and V is TRBV7-8; 10 bases align to TRBD1. Germline CDR1 SGHVS, CDR2 FQNEAQ. With V trimmed by 7 bases and J by 0 bases, 9 bases remained unmatched. There are 18 residues in the CDR3. The CDR3 spells CASTVRDRGLSGANVLTF. The CDR3 bases are TGTGCCAGCACCGTAAGGGACAGGGGCCTCTCTGGGGCCAACGTCCTGACTTTC.

The chain carries TRBV18 and TRBJ1-2; TRBD1 aligns across 7 bases. CDR3 length: 16 amino acids. The V gene end was trimmed by 1 base and the J gene end by 2 bases; junction bases not matched to a gene: 7. Germline V CDR1 and CDR2: KGHSH, LQKENI. The CDR3 DNA is TGTGCCAGCTCACCACAAAAGACAGGGACGAACTATGGCTACACCTTC. Translated: CASSPQKTGTNYGYTF.

This clone is a singleton in its sample. This CDR3 is CASSLEGRENYGYTF. CDR3 DNA sequence: TGCGCCAGCAGCTTGGAGGGACGGGAGAACTATGGCTACACCTTC. This chain connects TRBV5-1 to TRBJ1-2; possible D gene TRBD1, 5 bases. V lost 0 bases, J lost 2 bases, and 11 bases lay in between. In germline, CDR1 is SGHRS, CDR2 YFSETQ. This CDR3 has 15 residues. The variable domain in full, with the rest retrieved from reference TRBV5-1 and TRBJ1-2, is KAGVTQTPRYLIKTRGQQVTLSCSPISGHRSVSWYQQTPGQGLQFLFEYFSETQRNKGNFPGRFSGRQFSNSRSEMNVSTLELGDSALYLCASSLEGRENYGYTFGSGTRLTVV.

The rearrangement links TRBV19 to TRBJ2-2, with 8 bases identical to TRBD2. The CDR3 length is 17 residues. CDR1 and CDR2 (germline): LNHDA, SQIVND (reference sequence). V lost 3 bases to trimming and J lost 9 bases; unmatched junction nucleotides: 15. CDR3 sequence (DNA): TGTGCCAGTAGTATTTCCGGGACTAGGGGTTCGGGCCGGGAGCTGTTTTTT. It encodes CASSISGTRGSGRELFF.

The chain joins TRBV30 to TRBJ1-3; TRBD1 aligns across 8 bases. V gave up 2 bases and J gave up 0 bases; unmatched junction bases: 6. CDR3 size: 16 residues. Germline CDR1 reads GTSNPN; CDR2 reads SVGIG (reference sequence). The CDR3 region is CAWSPYRGISGNTIYF. The CDR3 region has the DNA TGTGCCTGGAGTCCGTACAGGGGGATCTCTGGAAACACCATATATTTT.

This chain links TRBV18 with TRBJ2-4; D possibly corresponds to TRBD1 (6 bases). Germline CDR1 reads KGHSH; CDR2 reads LQKENI. There are 17 residues in the CDR3. The V end was cut by 0 bases, the J end by 2 bases, with 14 bases between. The CDR3: CASSPPSQQGTKNIQYF. CDR3 DNA sequence: TGTGCCAGCTCACCACCGTCTCAACAGGGTACCAAAAACATTCAGTACTTC.

This clone was observed a handful of times. This chain links TRBV7-2 with TRBJ2-7; TRBD2 matches at 10 bases. Germline V gene data show CDR1 as SGHTA and CDR2 as FQGNSA. Trimming removed 4 bases from V and 3 bases from J; junction bases left unmatched: 6. This CDR3 region has 15 residues. The CDR3 DNA reads TGTGCCAGCAGCTCTCTAGCGGGGGCCCTCTACGAGCAGTACTTC. Amino acid sequence: CASSSLAGALYEQYF.

This clone was observed a few times. J is TRBJ2-7 and V is TRBV7-2, with 7 bases fitting TRBD1. Per germline, CDR1 SGHTA and CDR2 FQGNSA. The CDR3 covers 15 residues. The ends lost 5 bases at V and 4 bases at J; junction bases unmatched: 11. CDR3 coding DNA: TGTGCCAGCAGCATTTCCGGGACAGATTATTACGAGCAGTACTTC. Translation: CASSISGTDYYEQYF.

This chain joins TRBV5-6 and TRBJ2-1, with D perhaps TRBD1 (5 bases). V lost 0 bases and J lost 8, with 9 bases in between. CDR3 length: 13 amino acids. Germline V gene data show CDR1 as SGHDT and CDR2 as YYEEEE. The DNA of the CDR3 is TGTGCCAGCAGCTTGGACAGGAGCCATGAGCAGTTCTTC. Translating gives CASSLDRSHEQFF.

V gene TRBV15 combines with J gene TRBJ2-1, with D possibly matching TRBD1 (5 bases). Germline V CDR1 and CDR2: LNHNV, YYDKDF (reference sequence). V lost 6 bases and J lost 0, with 15 bases in between. The length of the CDR3 is 16 residues. CDR3 sequence reads: CATRATGASSYNEQFF. The CDR3 DNA is TGTGCCACCAGGGCTACAGGAGCCAGCTCCTACAATGAGCAGTTCTTC.

The chain uses TRBV19 and TRBJ1-2; TRBD1 aligns across 12 bases. This CDR3 spans 15 amino acids. Germline V CDR1 and CDR2: LNHDA, SQIVND (reference sequence). J gave up 9 bases and V 8 bases, and 13 bases lay outside the gene matches. The CDR3 protein is CASLPGQGALVSYTF. In DNA form, the CDR3 reads TGTGCCAGTTTACCGGGACAGGGGGCTTTGGTCAGCTACACCTTC.

V and J are TRBV7-2 and TRBJ2-2; unclear D gene. V gave up 2 bases and J gave up 1 base, with 11 bases separating them. The CDR3 spans 16 residues. Germline-derived CDR1 and CDR2 are SGHTA and FQGNSA. The CDR3 region has the DNA TGTGCCAGCAGCTTACGCAGGCAGATGAACACCGGGGAGCTGTTTTTT. This translates into CASSLRRQMNTGELFF.

The chain recombines TRBV19 with TRBJ1-2; TRBD1 matches 11 bases. The CDR3 length is 13 residues. Germline V gives CDR1 LNHDA, CDR2 SQIVND (reference sequence). J gave up 7 bases and V 5 bases, and 3 bases lay outside the gene matches. CDR3 region: CASSVGTGGGYTF. The CDR3, as DNA: TGTGCCAGTAGTGTCGGGACAGGGGGTGGCTACACCTTC. Complete variable domain (other parts from reference TRBV19 and TRBJ1-2): DGGITQSPKYLFRKEGQNVTLSCEQNLNHDAMYWYRQDPGQGLRLIYYSQIVNDFQKGDIAEGYSVSREKKESFPLTVTSAQKNPTAFYLCASSVGTGGGYTFGSGTRLTVV.